Listed here is a single TCR beta chain. Profiling relied on immunoSEQ multiplex PCR, and the TCRdb table lists in-frame clones only, not all of them. The sample has just over 20,000 clones, 80% to 90% seen once. The CDR3 covers 15 residues. V gave up 6 bases and J gave up 2 bases, with 13 bases separating them. Per the germline V gene, CDR1 is PRHDT and CDR2 is FYEKMQ (reference sequence). The data were taken from a study of T cell changes during pregnancy in multiple sclerosis. The sample in question was CD8+ T cells from peripheral blood mononuclear cells, obtained in the second trimester of pregnancy. The V gene is TRBV13, the J gene TRBJ2-2; D is possibly TRBD2 (7 bases). This clonotype was sampled from a female donor in good health, enrolled as a control in a pregnancy study. The CDR3 protein is CASRGGTLNTGELFF. CDR3 nucleotides: TGTGCCAGCAGGGGGGGGACACTTAACACCGGGGAGCTGTTTTTT.